The TCR beta chain described here comes from a study of blood T cell repertoires in COVID-19. This clone was recorded a few times. Germline V gives CDR1 LNHDA, CDR2 SQIVND (reference sequence). J lost 2 bases, V lost 4 bases, and 4 bases had no gene match. The CDR3 is made up of 15 amino acids. Assay used: immunoSEQ multiplex PCR; TCRdb lists only in-frame clones, some missing. This sample has some 200,000 clones, with 80% to 85% found just once. The receptor was derived from a woman in her 30s who had recovered from COVID-19. The sequenced sample was peripheral blood. The J gene is TRBJ1-5, the V gene TRBV19, with 8 bases aligning to TRBD1. The CDR3 DNA sequence: TGTGCCAGTAGTACAGGGGGCAGAGGCAATCAGCCCCAGCATTTT. It translates to CASSTGGRGNQPQHF.